This entry lists 20 T cell receptor beta chains sequenced from one sample in a study of beta chain features in type 1 diabetes. Expressed TCRB transcripts got sequenced, as all isolated RNA was reverse transcribed. Measured with immunoSEQ multiplex PCR; TCRdb has only the in-frame clones, and not every one. Of 200,000 to 250,000 clones in the sample, 25% to 30% are singletons; the top ten hold approximately 4%. The sequenced material came from central memory CD4+ T cells from blood. The receptors come from a man younger than 40 in good health.

This chain uses TRBV9 with TRBJ1-2; 9 bases match TRBD1. Germline V gene lookup returns CDR1 SGDLS and CDR2 YYNGEE. V trimming: 4 bases; J trimming: 4 bases; junction bases outside the gene matches: 11. CDR3 length: 16 amino acids. The CDR3 region is CASSPTSGTGIYGYTF. The CDR3 bases are TGTGCCAGCAGCCCAACTTCCGGGACAGGGATCTATGGCTACACCTTC.

The chain joins TRBV27 to TRBJ2-3, with 9 bases aligning to TRBD1. The V gene end was trimmed by 7 bases and the J gene end by 6 bases; junction bases not matched to a gene: 17. Germline CDR1 and CDR2: MNHEY and SMNVEV (reference sequence). There are 17 residues in the CDR3. Written as DNA, the CDR3 is TGTGCCAGCAAGCCCTTGATCCTGGGACAGGGAACGGATACGCAGTATTTT. This gives the protein CASKPLILGQGTDTQYF.

The V gene is TRBV7-9, the J gene TRBJ2-3; possibly TRBD1 or TRBD2 for D (6 bases each). The CDR3 runs 14 residues. Germline CDR1 reads SEHNR; CDR2 reads FQNEAQ (reference sequence). The V gene lost 0 bases and the J gene lost 6 bases, with 10 bases spanning the gap. The CDR3 DNA sequence: TGTGCCAGCAGCTTAGCGGGGGGCCGCGATACGCAGTATTTT. This gives the protein CASSLAGGRDTQYF. Combining the CDR3 with reference TRBV7-9 and TRBJ2-3 gives the whole variable domain DTGVSQNPRHKITKRGQNVTFRCDPISEHNRLYWYRQTLGQGPEFLTYFQNEAQLEKSRLLSDRFSAERPKGSFSTLEIQRTEQGDSAMYLCASSLAGGRDTQYFGPGTRLTVL.

This clone was seen more than once but under ten times. The chain uses TRBV28 and TRBJ1-4; D possibly corresponds to TRBD1 (5 bases). V lost 5 bases and J 5 bases, leaving 15 bases between the germline ends. CDR3 length equals 15 residues. Germline CDR1 and CDR2: MDHEN and SYDVKM. The CDR3 reads CASSGGPGGNEKLFF. In DNA, the CDR3 is TGTGCCAGCAGTGGGGGACCGGGAGGAAATGAAAAACTGTTTTTT.

The chain joins TRBV7-9 to TRBJ2-1, with 11 positions matching TRBD2. The CDR3 is 14 amino acids. Trimming took 7 bases from V and 5 from J; bases not matched to a gene: 4. Germline V CDR1 and CDR2: SEHNR, FQNEAQ (reference sequence). The CDR3, as DNA: TGTGCCAGCAACCCGGGACTAGCGGACAATGAGCAGTTCTTC. This codes for CASNPGLADNEQFF.

This clone occurred a few times. V usage is TRBV6-6 and J usage is TRBJ2-2; D is ambiguous. CDR3 length equals 13 residues. Germline V lookup: CDR1 MNHNY, CDR2 SVGAGI (reference sequence). The V end was cut by 6 bases, the J end by 9 bases, with 14 bases between. CDR3 bases: TGTGCCAGCAGGACCCAATCCGCCCGGGAGCTGTTTTTT. This gives the protein CASRTQSARELFF.

Ten or more counts support this clone. The V call is TRBV28, the J call TRBJ2-5; 11 bases are a match to TRBD1. V shed 5 bases, J shed 4 bases, and the junction held 6 bases outside the gene matches. CDR3 length equals 15 residues. Germline V gene lookup returns CDR1 MDHEN and CDR2 SYDVKM. CDR3 DNA: TGTGCCAGCAGTCCTTCGGACAGGGGGCGAGAGACCCAGTACTTC. It yields the protein CASSPSDRGRETQYF.

The table lists this clone with many counts. This CDR3 is also generated by other DNA sequences in the sample. The chain carries TRBV7-2 and TRBJ2-1, with D unresolved. The V gene's germline CDR1 is SGHTA and CDR2 FQGNSA. This CDR3 is 14 amino acids long. Trimming shortened V by 0 bases and J by 6 bases, and 9 bases separated the two germline ends. The CDR3 region is CASSLAGRSNEQFF. CDR3 in DNA: TGTGCCAGCAGCTTAGCCGGTCGGAGCAATGAGCAGTTCTTC.

The V and J genes are TRBV7-2 and TRBJ2-1; the D gene is possibly TRBD2 (5 bases). This CDR3 spans 13 amino acids. Trimming pared 5 bases from V and 4 bases from J, leaving 9 bases between. Per germline, CDR1 SGHTA and CDR2 FQGNSA. The CDR3 DNA sequence: TGTGCCAGCAGCCCCGGGAATTACAATGAGCAGTTCTTC. It codes for CASSPGNYNEQFF.

This chain links TRBV12-5 with TRBJ2-1; TRBD2 might be the D (6 bases). Germline CDR1 is LGHNT and CDR2 is FRNRAP. With 6 bases removed from V and 0 bases from J, the gap between germline ends came to 21 bases. The CDR3 consists of 18 residues. The CDR3 loop is CASGVVLGLASSYNEQFF. The CDR3 DNA reads as TGTGCTAGTGGCGTCGTGCTGGGACTGGCAAGCTCCTACAATGAGCAGTTCTTC.

The chain couples TRBV7-2 to TRBJ2-4; D perhaps matches TRBD1 (6 bases). Per the germline V gene, CDR1 is SGHTA and CDR2 is FQGNSA. V lost 1 base to trimming and J lost 9 bases, with 13 bases between them. CDR3 length: 14 amino acids. The CDR3 sequence: CASSLGTDGSIQYF. The CDR3 nucleotides are TGTGCCAGCAGCTTAGGGACAGACGGAAGCATTCAGTACTTC.

This clone was picked up many times. The gene calls are TRBV25-1 and TRBJ1-6, with a weak D call TRBD1 (6 bases). CDR1 and CDR2 (germline): MGHDK, SYGVNS. V was cut by 6 bases and J by 14 bases, with 20 bases left in between. The CDR3 runs to 14 residues. DNA for the CDR3: TGTGCCAGCAGGAGGGGGAGTAACGCGGGCTCCCTCCACTTT. Residues: CASRRGSNAGSLHF. The variable domain in full, with the rest retrieved from reference TRBV25-1 and TRBJ1-6, is EADIYQTPRYLVIGTGKKITLECSQTMGHDKMYWYQQDPGMELHLIHYSYGVNSTEKGDLSSESTVSRIRTEHFPLTLESARPSHTSQYLCASRRGSNAGSLHFGNGTRLTVT.

This clone has only a few counts. This chain joins TRBV7-9 and TRBJ2-3, with D maybe TRBD2 (6 bases). V lost 5 bases to trimming and J lost 3 bases, with 12 bases between them. The germline CDR1 and CDR2 sequences are SEHNR and FQNEAQ (reference sequence). This CDR3 has 14 residues. This chain's CDR3 is CASSAGGITDTQYF. The CDR3 region has the DNA TGTGCCAGCAGCGCCGGAGGGATTACAGATACGCAGTATTTT.

This chain connects TRBV28 to TRBJ2-2; D may be TRBD1 (6 bases). The V end was cut by 8 bases, the J end by 1 base, with 8 bases between. CDR1 and CDR2 (germline): MDHEN, SYDVKM. The CDR3 loop spans 13 amino acids. For the CDR3, the DNA is TGTGCCAGCCTCAGGGGGAACACCGGGGAGCTGTTTTTT. Protein: CASLRGNTGELFF.

Note on this clone: Different DNA sequences within this sample yield the same CDR3. This sequence joins TRBV18 and TRBJ2-5; D tentatively fits TRBD1 or TRBD2 (5 bases each). Germline CDR1 is KGHSH and CDR2 is LQKENI. V was trimmed by 2 bases and J by 1 base, leaving 5 bases between them. The CDR3 totals 13 residues. Here the CDR3 reads CASSPGTQETQYF. CDR3 DNA sequence: TGTGCCAGCTCACCAGGGACCCAAGAGACCCAGTACTTC.

This clone turned up a few times. The rearrangement uses TRBV6-1 and TRBJ1-2; 7 bases are shared with TRBD1. Trimming took 8 bases from V and 7 from J; bases not matched to a gene: 7. CDR1 and CDR2 from the germline V gene are MNHNS and SASEGT. This CDR3 spans 12 amino acids. The CDR3 bases are TGTGCCAGCCCTGGGACAGCCAGTGGCTACACCTTC. This translates into CASPGTASGYTF.

The J gene is TRBJ1-2, the V gene TRBV27; possible D gene TRBD1, 5 bases. Trimming cost V 4 bases and J 8 bases, with 20 bases left between them. Germline assignment: CDR1 MNHEY and CDR2 SMNVEV (reference sequence). The CDR3 extends over 15 amino acids. The CDR3 DNA is TGTGCCAGCAGTTCGGGTGGGAGGAGCCCAGGGGGCTACACCTTC. Residues: CASSSGGRSPGGYTF.

This clone showed up just a few times. The chain uses TRBV7-2 and TRBJ2-7; perhaps D is TRBD1 or TRBD2 (5 bases each). The germline V gene has CDR1 SGHTA and CDR2 FQGNSA. This CDR3 is built from 14 residues. Trimming removed 5 bases from V and 6 bases from J, with 17 bases in between. DNA for the CDR3: TGTGCCAGCAGCCGGGACCGGGCCACAACCGAGCAGTACTTC. It yields the protein CASSRDRATTEQYF.

This clone was counted only a few times. V and J are TRBV5-1 and TRBJ2-7; the match to TRBD1 covers 7 bases. The V segment lost 0 bases and the J segment 5 bases; nucleotides outside the gene matches: 14. Germline CDR1 and CDR2: SGHRS and YFSETQ. The CDR3 has 17 amino acids. CDR3 sequence: CASSLEGDSGLLDEQYF. The CDR3 DNA reads TGCGCCAGCAGCTTGGAAGGGGACAGCGGCCTTCTCGACGAGCAGTACTTC.

This clone was counted a few times. With a much larger clone just one base away, this may be a read error. The sample has other DNA sequences that encode this CDR3 too. The rearrangement links TRBV6-1 to TRBJ2-3; no definite D call. The V and J ends lost 6 bases and 2 bases respectively, with 3 bases between them. Germline lookup yields CDR1 MNHNS and CDR2 SASEGT. This CDR3 has 11 residues. The CDR3 DNA sequence: TGTGCCAGCAGAGTCACAGATACGCAGTATTTT. This encodes CASRVTDTQYF.